This T cell receptor beta chain was documented in a study of human T cells and chemical hapten exposure. Looking at the study overall: Per-sample TCR yield variation was attributed mainly to small pooled library volume differences.

Time point here: patch test 2, 6 weeks after DPC sensitization. Regarding treatment: therapeutic diphenylcyclopropenone sensitization with weekly scalp DPC. Blood, whole and unfractionated, served as the source for total RNA extraction. Individual cDNA molecules in this library carried unique molecular identifiers. TCRdb itself ran the RACE reads through MiXCR, one entry per CDR3 protein. The sample contains about 84,000 distinct CDR3 sequences, roughly 10% of which appear only once. Germline CDR1 and CDR2: SGHTA and FQGTGA. The CDR3 totals 13 residues. Trimming pared 4 bases from V and 5 bases from J, leaving 9 bases between.

The V gene is TRBV7-3, the J gene TRBJ2-1, with a weak D call TRBD2 (6 bases). This clonotype was obtained from a woman aged 25 to 45 with alopecia areata. Some clones in this sample may be carry-over from other donors' samples. The source material was whole blood, sampled in connection with sensitization to the hapten diphenylcyclopropenone (DPC). The DNA for the CDR3 is TGTGCCAGCAGCTCCGGGACTCACAATGAGCAGTTCTTC. This encodes CASSSGTHNEQFF.